These 27 T cell receptor beta chains came from one sample sequenced in a study of cytomegalovirus exposure and HLA in healthy donors. The PCR used 60 Vbeta and 13 Jbeta primers. TCRdb's copy holds only in-frame clones and misses some; the assay was immunoSEQ multiplex PCR. The repertoire holds approximately 180,000 clones, with 75% to 85% as singletons. Source material: PBMCs. The receptors were gathered from a woman aged 50 to 60 in good health and CMV-seropositive.

The CDR3 here is CASSLGSSTGGNQPQHF. CDR3 DNA sequence: TGCGCCAGCAGCTTGGGGTCCTCGACAGGGGGAAATCAGCCCCAGCATTTT. The chain employs TRBV5-1 and TRBJ1-5; 9 bases match TRBD1. This CDR3 is 17 amino acids long. V shed 0 bases, J shed 4 bases, and the junction held 8 bases outside the gene matches. Germline-derived CDR1 and CDR2 are SGHRS and YFSETQ.

The chain carries TRBV29-1 and TRBJ2-4; 9 bases are shared with TRBD1. Trimming took 4 bases from V and 1 from J; bases not matched to a gene: 2. Looked up from germline, CDR1 is SQVTM and CDR2 is ANQGSEA. There are 14 residues in the CDR3. In DNA, the CDR3 is TGCAGCGTTGGGACAGGGGTCGCCAAAAACATTCAGTACTTC. Translation: CSVGTGVAKNIQYF.

The chain couples TRBV6-4 to TRBJ2-3, with a tentative D call TRBD2 (7 bases). Germline loops: CDR1 MRHNA, CDR2 SNTAGT. V was shortened by 6 bases and J by 0 bases, with 22 bases between the two germline ends. The CDR3 spans 18 residues. The CDR3 loop reads CASSLHLRGASSTDTQYF. CDR3 DNA sequence: TGTGCCAGCAGCTTACACCTACGGGGGGCCAGTAGCACAGATACGCAGTATTTT.

This chain joins TRBV6-1 and TRBJ2-4, with D tentatively TRBD1 (6 bases). Per the germline V gene, CDR1 is MNHNS and CDR2 is SASEGT. The CDR3 has 13 residues. Trimming left V 4 bases short and J 6 bases short, with 10 bases between. The CDR3 loop is CASSVDRLNIQYF. The CDR3 nucleotides read TGTGCCAGCAGTGTGGACAGATTAAACATTCAGTACTTC.

This clone was counted once. The gene calls are TRBV18 and TRBJ2-7, with 7 bases lining up with TRBD1. J gave up 5 bases and V 4 bases, and 8 bases lay outside the gene matches. The CDR3 sequence is 14 residues long. From germline, CDR1 is KGHSH and CDR2 LQKENI. The CDR3 DNA sequence: TGTGCCAGCTCACTGAGACAGGGCGTCGACGAGCAGTACTTC. Amino acid sequence: CASSLRQGVDEQYF. Variable domain in full (rest from reference TRBV18 and TRBJ2-7): NAGVMQNPRHLVRRRGQEARLRCSPMKGHSHVYWYRQLPEEGLKFMVYLQKENIIDESGMPKERFSAEFPKEGPSILRIQQVVRGDSAAYFCASSLRQGVDEQYFGPGTRLTVT.

The chain uses TRBV5-1 and TRBJ2-3; 9 bases match TRBD1. The CDR3 has 15 residues. Germline assignment: CDR1 SGHRS and CDR2 YFSETQ. V lost 2 bases, J lost 3 bases, and 4 bases stayed unmatched. DNA for the CDR3: TGCGCCAGCAGCTTCGGGACAGGGAGGACAGATACGCAGTATTTT. This encodes CASSFGTGRTDTQYF.

This chain links TRBV4-2 with TRBJ2-7; the match to TRBD1 covers 7 bases. The CDR3 is 16 residues long. V trimming: 4 bases; J trimming: 2 bases; junction bases outside the gene matches: 11. Germline V gives CDR1 LGHNA, CDR2 YNFKEQ. CDR3 DNA sequence: TGTGCCAGCAGCCTAAGTAGGGGGACAGATACCTACGAGCAGTACTTC. It is translated as CASSLSRGTDTYEQYF.

This chain joins TRBV7-9 and TRBJ1-1; weak D call: TRBD1 (5 bases). V dropped 2 bases and J dropped 7 bases, with 11 bases sitting between them. The CDR3 is made up of 13 amino acids. Germline-derived CDR1 and CDR2 are SEHNR and FQNEAQ (reference sequence). The CDR3 DNA is TGTGCCAGCAGCTTATCAGGGCGGGGTGAAGCTTTCTTT. Translation: CASSLSGRGEAFF.

The chain links TRBV11-2 to TRBJ1-5; tentatively, D is TRBD1 (6 bases). Trimming took off 5 bases at V and 3 bases at J, with 17 bases between the two ends. CDR1 SGHAT and CDR2 FQNNGV come from the germline V gene. CDR3 size: 16 residues. In DNA form, the CDR3 reads TGTGCCAGCAGCCCTTTGGCTGGGGGCCCCAATCAGCCCCAGCATTTT. Translating gives CASSPLAGGPNQPQHF.

The CDR3 spells CISSHRTGGLLLHF. Here the CDR3 DNA reads TGCATCAGCAGCCATAGGACAGGGGGGCTTCTCCTCCACTTT. This chain connects TRBV1 to TRBJ1-6; TRBD1, the table's D call, lacks a check against the DNA. TRBV1 is designated a pseudogene. This CDR3 has 14 residues.

V is TRBV7-6 and J is TRBJ2-1, with no clear D. The CDR3 sequence is 13 residues long. Germline values: CDR1 SGHVS, CDR2 FNYEAQ. V was trimmed by 5 bases and J by 9 bases, leaving 14 bases between them. The CDR3 DNA reads TGTGCCAGCAGCCGCCGCCCAGGTATTGAGCAGTTCTTC. It is translated as CASSRRPGIEQFF.

Concerning this clone itself: The identical CDR3 is also encoded by other nucleotide sequences in the sample. The chain is built from TRBV30 and TRBJ2-7; no reliable D call. The V gene lost 0 bases and the J gene lost 3 bases, with 6 bases spanning the gap. In germline, CDR1 is GTSNPN, CDR2 SVGIG (reference sequence). The CDR3 spans 12 residues. The CDR3 DNA reads TGTGCCTGGAGTGTATCGGGCTACGAGCAGTACTTC. Encoded protein: CAWSVSGYEQYF.

With respect to this clone: One end of the junction does not line up with germline, which may come from a read error. J is TRBJ2-3 and V is TRBV14, with 7 positions matching TRBD1. Germline CDR1 SGHDN, CDR2 FVKESK. This CDR3 is built from 18 residues. The CDR3 spells CASGQPHYRTGEGDTQYF. The CDR3 DNA sequence: TGTGCCAGCGGCCAACCTCACTACCGGACAGGTGAGGGAGATACGCAGTATTTT.

This chain connects TRBV10-3 to TRBJ1-2, with 7 bases that match TRBD1. This CDR3 contains 14 residues. Trimming removed 0 bases from V and 8 bases from J; junction bases left unmatched: 6. Germline CDR1 reads ENHRY; CDR2 reads SYGVKD. In DNA form, the CDR3 reads TGTGCCATCAGTGAGTCGAGGCAGGGGGGCGGCTACACCTTC. It codes for CAISESRQGGGYTF.

The CDR3 protein is CATLARGWAQYF. DNA for the CDR3: TGTGCCACCCTAGCGCGTGGTTGGGCCCAGTACTTC. The V gene is TRBV2, the J gene TRBJ2-5; perhaps TRBD2 as D (6 bases). Trimming shortened V by 10 bases and J by 9 bases, and 18 bases separated the two germline ends. Germline V gives CDR1 SNHLY, CDR2 FYNNEI. This CDR3 contains 12 residues.

V usage is TRBV19 and J usage is TRBJ1-2; the match to TRBD1 covers 8 bases. CDR3 length: 14 residues. Per the germline V gene, CDR1 is LNHDA and CDR2 is SQIVND (reference sequence). V gave up 2 bases and J gave up 2 bases; unmatched junction bases: 1. The CDR3 loop reads CASSINRGNYGYTF. The CDR3 DNA follows: TGTGCCAGTAGTATAAACAGGGGGAACTATGGCTACACCTTC.

This chain's CDR3 is CASSPPSGGRTYNEQFF. For the CDR3, the DNA is TGTGCCAGCTCACCCCCTAGCGGGGGGCGTACCTACAATGAGCAGTTCTTC. V and J are TRBV18 and TRBJ2-1; 11 positions match TRBD2. The CDR3 is made up of 17 amino acids. Germline-derived CDR1 and CDR2 are KGHSH and LQKENI. The V and J ends lost 3 bases and 2 bases, in that order; junction bases with no gene match: 6. The whole variable domain, filled in from reference TRBV18 and TRBJ2-1, reads NAGVMQNPRHLVRRRGQEARLRCSPMKGHSHVYWYRQLPEEGLKFMVYLQKENIIDESGMPKERFSAEFPKEGPSILRIQQVVRGDSAAYFCASSPPSGGRTYNEQFFGPGTRLTVL.

This chain connects TRBV6-5 to TRBJ1-2; D unresolved. The CDR3 has 13 residues. Germline V lookup: CDR1 MNHEY, CDR2 SVGAGI. V gave up 2 bases and J gave up 3 bases, with 7 bases separating them. Written as DNA, the CDR3 is TGTGCCAGCAGTTACGGTACGGACTATGGCTACACCTTC. It specifies CASSYGTDYGYTF.

V usage is TRBV27 and J usage is TRBJ2-1; 11 bases are a match to TRBD2. Germline-derived CDR1 and CDR2 are MNHEY and SMNVEV (reference sequence). This CDR3 spans 15 amino acids. The V gene end was trimmed by 2 bases and the J gene end by 6 bases; junction bases not matched to a gene: 3. CDR3 nucleotides: TGTGCCAGCAGTTTACGACTAGCGGGGTTCAATGAGCAGTTCTTC. Protein sequence: CASSLRLAGFNEQFF.

Notes on this clone: Germline and junction disagree at one end, which may indicate a read error. The rearrangement uses TRBV5-1 and TRBJ1-4; D is perhaps TRBD1 (5 bases). Germline CDR1 reads SGHRS; CDR2 reads YFSETQ. The CDR3 sequence is 14 residues long. The CDR3 loop reads CASSLEGPNGKLFF. The CDR3 DNA follows: TGCGCCAGCAGCTTGGAGGGGCCTAATGGAAAACTGTTTTTT.

This sequence joins TRBV7-7 and TRBJ2-3; 10 nucleotides line up with TRBD2. This CDR3 region has 16 residues. The trim removed 5 bases at V and 5 bases at J, leaving 10 bases unmatched. Germline loops: CDR1 SSHAT, CDR2 FNYEAQ (reference sequence). The CDR3 loop is CASSPLKAGGLDTQYF. The DNA for the CDR3 is TGTGCCAGCAGCCCCCTAAAAGCGGGGGGGCTAGATACGCAGTATTTT.

Only one count was recorded for this clone. V is TRBV7-8 and J is TRBJ1-1; D is unclear. This CDR3 has 15 amino acids. Germline values: CDR1 SGHVS, CDR2 FQNEAQ. Trimming cost V 5 bases and J 7 bases, with 20 bases left between them. The CDR3 DNA follows: TGTGCCAGCAGCCCCGTACCCCCCGGAACAGTTGAAGCTTTCTTT. As protein: CASSPVPPGTVEAFF.

Comments on this clone: At one boundary the junction diverges from the germline segment, which might be a read error. The chain has TRBV13 and TRBJ2-1; 9 bases line up with TRBD1. Germline V gene sequence: CDR1 PRHDT, CDR2 FYEKMQ (reference sequence). The CDR3 covers 15 residues. CDR3 region: CASSLGTGIYNEQFF. The DNA of the CDR3 is TGTGCCAGCAGCCTAGGGACAGGGATTTACAATGAGCAGTTCTTC.

CDR3 sequence: CASSSGQPDEQYF. The DNA of the CDR3 is TGTGCCAGCAGCTCGGGACAGCCGGACGAGCAGTACTTC. The chain is built from TRBV7-6 and TRBJ2-7; 7 positions match TRBD1. The CDR3 runs 13 residues. J lost 5 bases, V lost 4 bases, and 5 bases had no gene match. Per the germline V gene, CDR1 is SGHVS and CDR2 is FNYEAQ.

Remarks on this clone: The same CDR3 can be traced to other DNA sequences in this sample. The chain joins TRBV5-1 to TRBJ2-5, with a possible D match to TRBD2 (6 bases). The V end was cut by 0 bases, the J end by 4 bases, with 10 bases between. This CDR3 is 14 amino acids long. The germline gives CDR1 SGHRS, CDR2 YFSETQ. CDR3: CASSLVGGSETQYF. The CDR3 DNA follows: TGCGCCAGCAGCTTGGTCGGGGGTTCAGAGACCCAGTACTTC.

The V gene is TRBV7-9, the J gene TRBJ1-4; maybe TRBD1 (5 bases). Germline assignment: CDR1 SEHNR and CDR2 FQNEAQ (reference sequence). Trimming took off 2 bases at V and 7 bases at J, with 17 bases between the two ends. The CDR3 has 16 residues. In DNA, the CDR3 is TGTGCCAGCAGCTTAAGTATCGGCAGGGATGGTGAAAAACTGTTTTTT. This codes for CASSLSIGRDGEKLFF.

This rearrangement joins TRBV15 to TRBJ1-1; D remains ambiguous. The germline CDR1 and CDR2 sequences are LNHNV and YYDKDF (reference sequence). This CDR3 is 13 amino acids long. The ends were cut back, 8 bases at V and 1 base at J, with 11 bases in the middle. The CDR3, as DNA: TGTGCCACCCGGCGCGGGAGGAACACTGAAGCTTTCTTT. Translated: CATRRGRNTEAFF.